This is a list of T cell receptor beta chains from one sample in a study of blood T cell repertoires in COVID-19. The data were produced by immunoSEQ multiplex PCR, yet TCRdb's version contains in-frame clones alone and is incomplete. The sample has tens of thousands of clones; around 80% are singletons. Input material: peripheral blood. These receptors came from a man aged 50 or older with acute or convalescent COVID-19. Both conserved end residues are part of each CDR3. Fields, in order: J gene, clone size, V gene, D gene, CDR3 DNA, CDR3 protein. A D gene is named only where the DNA matches it firmly. The size field is filled for only some rows; it gives once, few, many or a size class.

TRBJ2-7 | - | TRBV3-1/TRBV3-2 | TRBD1 | TGTGCCAGCAGCCAGGCCGGACAGGGATCAGGGTCTAGCCGGTCCTACGAGCAGTACTTC | CASSQAGQGSGSSRSYEQYF
TRBJ1-1 | - | TRBV29-1 | - | TGCAGCGCAGGACAGAGGAACACTGAAGCTTTCTTT | CSAGQRNTEAFF
TRBJ1-3 | - | TRBV19 | - | TGTGCCAGTAGTTTGCCGGGCTCTGGAAACACCATATATTTT | CASSLPGSGNTIYF
TRBJ1-5 | - | TRBV5-3 | - | TGTGCCAGAGGCCCTGCTCCATTTCAGGGACAAGGGCAGCCCCAGCATTTT | CARGPAPFQGQGQPQHF
TRBJ1-6 | - | TRBV11-2 | TRBD1 | TGTGCCAGCAGCTTAGGAGACAGGGGGCGAGTGACACCCCTCCACTTT | CASSLGDRGRVTPLHF
TRBJ1-2 | - | TRBV27 | - | TGTGCCAGCAGTTTGTCAGGGTCTAATCCCGCTGGCTACACCTTC | CASSLSGSNPAGYTF
TRBJ2-5 | - | TRBV19 | TRBD2 | TGTGCCAGTAGTCAGACCGGACTAGCCACGGGGACCCAGTACTTC | CASSQTGLATGTQYF
TRBJ2-1 | - | TRBV7-9 | - | TGTGCCAGCAGCTTACAGGGGTACAATGAGCAGTTCTTC | CASSLQGYNEQFF
TRBJ2-7 | - | TRBV10-3 | - | TGTGCCATCAGTGAGACAGTGATCTACGAGCAGTACTTC | CAISETVIYEQYF
TRBJ2-1 | - | TRBV19 | TRBD2 | TGTGCCAGTAGTATAGTAGGTAGCGGGAGTAGTGAGCAGTTCTTC | CASSIVGSGSSEQFF
TRBJ1-2 | - | TRBV3-1/TRBV3-2 | - | TGTGCCAGCAGCCTAAACAGGGTGGATTATGGCTACACCTTC | CASSLNRVDYGYTF
TRBJ1-1 | - | TRBV15 | TRBD1 | TGTGCCACCAGCAGAGGGACAGGGCAGCTTAACACTGAAGCTTTCTTT | CATSRGTGQLNTEAFF
TRBJ2-2 | - | TRBV27 | - | TGTGCCAGCAGTGTCTCTGGAGGACGGAACACCGGGGAGCTGTTTTTT | CASSVSGGRNTGELFF
TRBJ2-2 | - | TRBV12-1 | - | - | CASSFAKVGQGNTGELFF
TRBJ1-1 | - | TRBV7-9 | - | TGTGCCAGCAGCTTATACGGGGGCACTGAAGCTTTCTTT | CASSLYGGTEAFF
TRBJ1-3 | few | TRBV3-1/TRBV3-2 | TRBD1 | TGTGCCAGCAGCCAAGTAACAGGGGGCTCTGGAAACACCATATATTTT | CASSQVTGGSGNTIYF
TRBJ2-3 | - | TRBV19 | - | TGTGCCAGTAGTATAACAGGGCCAGATACGCAGTATTTT | CASSITGPDTQYF
TRBJ1-2 | few | TRBV7-9 | - | TGTGCCAGCAAGCGGGGATCCAATGGCTACACCTTC | CASKRGSNGYTF
TRBJ2-3 | - | TRBV28 | TRBD1 | TGTGCCAGCAGTTCGGGACAGGGATCCACAGATACGCAGTATTTT | CASSSGQGSTDTQYF
TRBJ1-6 | - | TRBV2 | TRBD1 | TGTGCCAGCAGGGAGGGACAGAATTCACCCCTCCACTTT | CASREGQNSPLHF
TRBJ1-4 | - | TRBV11-2 | - | TGTGCCAGCAGCCCAGACGGGACAACTAATGAAAAACTGTTTTTT | CASSPDGTTNEKLFF
TRBJ1-1 | few | TRBV6-1 | - | TGTGCCAGCAGTGAAGTGAGGAACACTGAAGCTTTCTTT | CASSEVRNTEAFF
TRBJ1-5 | - | TRBV7-2 | TRBD1 | TGTGCCAGCAGCTTAGACCGACAGGGCCAAGGATATAGCAATCAGCCCCAGCATTTT | CASSLDRQGQGYSNQPQHF
TRBJ1-1 | - | TRBV4-1 | - | TGCGCCAGCAGCCGGAGGGAGGACGAGTTCGCTTTCTTT | CASSRREDEFAFF
TRBJ2-7 | - | TRBV6-2/TRBV6-3 | TRBD1 | TGTGCCAGCAGTTACTCAGTAAAACAGGGGGCGTCCGAGCAGTACTTC | CASSYSVKQGASEQYF
TRBJ1-1 | once | TRBV7-8 | - | TGTGCCAGCAGCCCGTTGGAGACTAACACTGAAGCTTTCTTT | CASSPLETNTEAFF
TRBJ2-1 | - | TRBV4-3 | TRBD2 | TGCGCCAGCAGCCAAGATCAAGTTGGGACTAGCGCCCCCAAGATGCAGTTCTTC | CASSQDQVGTSAPKMQFF
TRBJ1-2 | - | TRBV9 | TRBD1 | TGTGCCAGCAGCCCTAATCTCGACAGGGACCCACTATCCGGCTACACCTTC | CASSPNLDRDPLSGYTF
TRBJ2-1 | - | TRBV5-1 | TRBD1 | TGCGCCAGCAGCCAAGGGACAGGGACCTACAATGAGCAGTTCTTC | CASSQGTGTYNEQFF
TRBJ2-1 | - | TRBV24-1 | - | TGTGCCACCAGTGACGGTAACAATGAGCAGTTCTTC | CATSDGNNEQFF
TRBJ1-1 | few | TRBV19 | - | TGTGCCAGTAGACCTTTCAGGGGCATGAACACTGAAGCTTTCTTT | CASRPFRGMNTEAFF
TRBJ1-5 | once | TRBV28 | - | TGTGCCAGCAGTCTCGGACTGGTGGGGGGTCCCCAGCCCCAGCATTTT | CASSLGLVGGPQPQHF
TRBJ2-5 | - | TRBV6-5 | - | TGTGCCAGCAGTCCTTCCGTTTCGGGGGAGACCCAGTACTTC | CASSPSVSGETQYF
TRBJ2-2 | - | TRBV4-3 | - | TGCGCCAGCAGCGTGCAGGGGGACTGGGGCGGGGAGCTGTTTTTT | CASSVQGDWGGELFF
TRBJ2-2 | - | TRBV30 | TRBD1 | TGTGCCTGGGGGACAGGGAACACCGGGGAGCTGTTTTTT | CAWGTGNTGELFF
TRBJ2-7 | - | TRBV18 | TRBD1 | TGTGCCAGCTCACCCAGGGACAGTACGAACTACGAGCAGTACTTC | CASSPRDSTNYEQYF
TRBJ1-6 | - | TRBV19 | TRBD1 | TGTGCCACAAAGGACAGGGACAATTCACCCCTCCACTTT | CATKDRDNSPLHF
TRBJ2-5 | - | TRBV2 | - | TGTGCCAGTTCCTGGGTGGGGGGAGAGACCCAGTACTTC | CASSWVGGETQYF
TRBJ2-1 | - | TRBV7-9 | - | TGTGCCAGCAGCGGGAGATCCACCACGAGCTCCTACAATGAGCAGTTCTTC | CASSGRSTTSSYNEQFF
TRBJ2-1 | - | TRBV15 | - | TGTGCCACCAGCACTCACATATTCCCGGGGAACAATGAGCAGTTCTTC | CATSTHIFPGNNEQFF
TRBJ2-5 | - | TRBV27 | - | TGTGCCAGCAGTTTAGGACAGAACCAAGAGACCCAGTACTTC | CASSLGQNQETQYF
TRBJ1-5 | - | TRBV27 | - | TGTGCCAGCGGCAAACAGGGCCGTCAGCCCCAGCATTTT | CASGKQGRQPQHF
TRBJ1-6 | - | TRBV19 | TRBD1 | TGTGCCAGTAGCCCACAGGGGGCTGATAATTCACCCCTCCACTTT | CASSPQGADNSPLHF
TRBJ1-1 | - | TRBV30 | - | TGTGCCTGGAAACGCGACAGGTTTAGCACTGAAGCTTTCTTT | CAWKRDRFSTEAFF
TRBJ2-7 | few | TRBV19 | TRBD2 | TGTGCCAGTAGTCAGGCTTCGCGGGCTAGCGGGAGAAGGGGGAACTCCTACGAGCAGTACTTC | CASSQASRASGRRGNSYEQYF
TRBJ1-2 | - | TRBV5-1 | - | TGCGCCAGCAGCCCGGAGGCAGATTATGGCTACACCTTC | CASSPEADYGYTF
TRBJ1-2 | - | TRBV12-3/TRBV12-4 | - | TGTGCCAGCAGTTACAGCATTGCTGGCTACACCTTC | CASSYSIAGYTF
TRBJ2-1 | - | TRBV27 | - | TGTGCCAGCGGCCAGCAGGGGGAGGCGAGGGAAAATGAGCAGTTCTTC | CASGQQGEARENEQFF
TRBJ2-6 | - | TRBV5-1 | - | TGCGCCAGCAGCTTGGAACTCTCTGGGGCCAACGTCCTGACTTTC | CASSLELSGANVLTF
TRBJ2-5 | - | TRBV4-1 | TRBD2 | TGCGCCAGCAGCCCCGGACTAGCGGGGGGGCAAGAGACCCAGTACTTC | CASSPGLAGGQETQYF
TRBJ1-1 | - | TRBV27 | - | TGTGCCAGCAGTTCAGTGAACACTGAAGCTTTCTTT | CASSSVNTEAFF
TRBJ1-4 | - | TRBV5-6 | TRBD1 | TGTGCCAGCAGCTTGGGACAGGGCCGAAATGAAAAACTGTTTTTT | CASSLGQGRNEKLFF
TRBJ1-3 | - | TRBV21-1 | - | TGTGCCAGCAGCAAGGACAGGGAGATGATCTCTGGAAACACCATATATTTT | CASSKDREMISGNTIYF